These T cell receptor beta chains were read from a single sample in a study of CD8 T cells in ankylosing spondylitis. TCRdb ran MiXCR on the 5' RACE reads and lists one entry per CDR3 protein. The data show hundreds of thousands of distinct CDR3 sequences, roughly 17% seen once. The specimen sequenced was blood, either unsorted or a sorted T cell fraction (not recorded which). Receptor source: a male donor with ankylosing spondylitis. Each CDR3 is given with its conserved first and last residue. Fields, in order: CDR3 protein, CDR3 DNA, clone size, V gene, J gene, D gene, CDR3 length. D genes are given only for firm matches. Size is omitted from some rows. Given values are once, few, many or a class for expanded clones.

CDR3 protein: CASSQVLGTHNYEQYF
CDR3 DNA: TGCGCCAGCAGCCAAGTTCTGGGCACCCATAACTACGAGCAGTACTTC
clone size: few
V gene: TRBV4-1
J gene: TRBJ2-7
D gene: -
CDR3 length: 16

CDR3 protein: CSARDRGARSTGELFF
CDR3 DNA: TGCAGTGCTAGAGATCGGGGGGCGCGGTCTACCGGGGAGCTGTTTTTT
clone size: few
V gene: TRBV20-1
J gene: TRBJ2-2
D gene: -
CDR3 length: 16

CDR3 protein: CASSGYSSPGETQYF
CDR3 DNA: TGTGCCAGCAGTGGGTACAGTTCACCAGGAGAGACCCAGTACTTC
clone size: -
V gene: TRBV25-1
J gene: TRBJ2-5
D gene: -
CDR3 length: 15

CDR3 protein: CASSASGAQETQYF
CDR3 DNA: TGTGCCAGCAGCGCCTCCGGGGCGCAAGAGACCCAGTACTTC
clone size: many
V gene: TRBV12-3/TRBV12-4
J gene: TRBJ2-5
D gene: -
CDR3 length: 14

CDR3 protein: CASSERVGLAGRDTQYF
CDR3 DNA: TGTGCCAGCAGTGAAAGGGTAGGACTAGCGGGGAGAGATACGCAGTATTTT
clone size: many
V gene: TRBV2
J gene: TRBJ2-3
D gene: TRBD2
CDR3 length: 17

CDR3 protein: CASSVGLGNQPQHF
CDR3 DNA: TGTGCCAGCAGCGTAGGCTTAGGGAATCAGCCCCAGCATTTT
clone size: few
V gene: TRBV9
J gene: TRBJ1-5
D gene: -
CDR3 length: 14

CDR3 protein: CASSPILAGGSTDTQYF
CDR3 DNA: TGTGCCAGCAGCCCTATACTAGCGGGGGGAAGCACAGATACGCAGTATTTT
clone size: -
V gene: TRBV4-2
J gene: TRBJ2-3
D gene: TRBD2
CDR3 length: 17

CDR3 protein: CASSPNPSGRVRVEQYF
CDR3 DNA: TGTGCCAGCAGCCCTAACCCTAGCGGGAGGGTAAGGGTCGAGCAGTACTTC
clone size: many
V gene: TRBV4-2
J gene: TRBJ2-7
D gene: TRBD2
CDR3 length: 17

CDR3 protein: CASSPDRAPIEYGYTF
CDR3 DNA: TGTGCCAGCAGTCCTGACAGGGCCCCCATAGAGTATGGCTACACCTTC
clone size: few
V gene: TRBV6-1
J gene: TRBJ1-2
D gene: TRBD1
CDR3 length: 16

CDR3 protein: CASSFMGLVRVEQYF
CDR3 DNA: TGTGCCAGCAGTTTTATGGGACTAGTGAGGGTCGAGCAGTACTTC
clone size: few
V gene: TRBV12-3/TRBV12-4
J gene: TRBJ2-7
D gene: TRBD2
CDR3 length: 15

CDR3 protein: CSARTSGKETQYF
CDR3 DNA: TGCAGTGCTAGGACTAGCGGAAAAGAGACCCAGTACTTC
clone size: -
V gene: TRBV20-1
J gene: TRBJ2-5
D gene: TRBD2
CDR3 length: 13

CDR3 protein: CASSSVSGGPRDTQYF
CDR3 DNA: TGTGCCAGCAGCTCCGTTAGCGGGGGCCCCCGAGATACGCAGTATTTT
clone size: few
V gene: TRBV11-2
J gene: TRBJ2-3
D gene: TRBD2
CDR3 length: 16

CDR3 protein: CSARAAGDGTQYF
CDR3 DNA: TGCAGTGCTAGAGCCGCAGGGGACGGTACGCAGTATTTT
clone size: few
V gene: TRBV20-1
J gene: TRBJ2-3
D gene: -
CDR3 length: 13

CDR3 protein: CASSLSGQGADGYTF
CDR3 DNA: TGTGCCAGCAGCTTAAGCGGACAGGGGGCGGATGGCTACACCTTC
clone size: few
V gene: TRBV7-9
J gene: TRBJ1-2
D gene: TRBD1
CDR3 length: 15

CDR3 protein: CASSQDLGLGYTF
CDR3 DNA: TGTGCCAGCAGCCAAGATCTGGGGTTAGGCTACACCTTC
clone size: -
V gene: TRBV3-1
J gene: TRBJ1-2
D gene: -
CDR3 length: 13

CDR3 protein: CATRAGVTDTQYF
CDR3 DNA: TGTGCCACCAGAGCGGGAGTTACAGATACGCAGTATTTT
clone size: -
V gene: TRBV24-1
J gene: TRBJ2-3
D gene: TRBD2
CDR3 length: 13

CDR3 protein: CASSQERASGSSDTQYF
CDR3 DNA: TGTGCCAGCAGCCAAGAAAGGGCTAGCGGGAGTTCAGATACGCAGTATTTT
clone size: -
V gene: TRBV4-2
J gene: TRBJ2-3
D gene: TRBD2
CDR3 length: 17

CDR3 protein: CASQRGGAYEQFF
CDR3 DNA: TGCGCCAGTCAAAGGGGGGGGGCCTATGAGCAGTTCTTC
clone size: few
V gene: TRBV10-2
J gene: TRBJ2-1
D gene: -
CDR3 length: 13

CDR3 protein: CASSLVLRDTQYF
CDR3 DNA: TGTGCCAGCAGCTTAGTTTTGCGAGATACGCAGTATTTT
clone size: few
V gene: TRBV7-9
J gene: TRBJ2-3
D gene: -
CDR3 length: 13

CDR3 protein: CASSFRISSYNEQFF
CDR3 DNA: TGTGCCAGCAGTTTCAGAATTAGCTCCTACAATGAGCAGTTCTTC
clone size: -
V gene: TRBV12-3/TRBV12-4
J gene: TRBJ2-1
D gene: -
CDR3 length: 15